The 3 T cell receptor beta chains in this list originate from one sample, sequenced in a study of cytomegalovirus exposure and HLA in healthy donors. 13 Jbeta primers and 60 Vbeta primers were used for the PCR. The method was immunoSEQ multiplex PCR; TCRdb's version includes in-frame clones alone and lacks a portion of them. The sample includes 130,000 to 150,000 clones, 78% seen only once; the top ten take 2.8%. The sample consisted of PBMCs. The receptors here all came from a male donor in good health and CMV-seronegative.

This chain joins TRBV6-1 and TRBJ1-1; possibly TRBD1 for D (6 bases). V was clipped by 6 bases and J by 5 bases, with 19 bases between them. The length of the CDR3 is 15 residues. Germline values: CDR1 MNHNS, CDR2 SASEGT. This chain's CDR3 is CASRSRQAASTEAFF. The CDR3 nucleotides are TGTGCCAGCAGATCTCGACAGGCCGCGTCAACTGAAGCTTTCTTT.

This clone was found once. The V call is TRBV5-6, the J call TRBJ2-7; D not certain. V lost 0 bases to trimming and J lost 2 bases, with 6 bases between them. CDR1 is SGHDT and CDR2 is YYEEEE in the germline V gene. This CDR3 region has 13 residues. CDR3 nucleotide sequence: TGTGCCAGCAGCTTGGGCAGTACCTACGAGCAGTACTTC. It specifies CASSLGSTYEQYF.

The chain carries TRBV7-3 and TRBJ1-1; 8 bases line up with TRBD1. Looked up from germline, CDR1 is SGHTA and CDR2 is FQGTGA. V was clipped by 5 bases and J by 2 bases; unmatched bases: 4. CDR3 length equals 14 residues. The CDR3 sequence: CASSQGQANTEAFF. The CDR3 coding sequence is TGTGCCAGCAGCCAGGGACAGGCAAACACTGAAGCTTTCTTT.